This T cell receptor beta chain was recovered during a study of T cell responses to AZD1222 COVID-19 vaccine (dated by TCRdb to about 2021). Context from the whole study: A total of more than 230 trial participants underwent TCR sequencing, of whom 207 received two doses of AZD1222 and about 25 received two doses of the MenACWY control vaccine. Trial participants were enrolled by age into 18-55, 56-69 and 70-plus year subgroups, with roughly 160, 29 and 62 TCR-sequenced participants respectively.

Concerning this clone itself: Its cognate antigen has yet to be identified. The sample holds no much larger clone one base away, and base qualities are not on file. The same CDR3 can be traced to other DNA sequences in this sample.

The time point label of this sample denotes: about 28 days (+/-7) after the second vaccine dose. The treatment or condition label corresponds to: meningococcal conjugate vaccine given as trial control. Vaccinee samples were obtained from the UK trials COV001 and COV002, which included a single-blind randomized controlled phase 2/3 trial of AZD1222 (ChAdOx1 nCoV-19) in healthy adults. For TCRbeta chain sequencing, PBMC samples were collected from trial participants at day 0 and at day 28 after the second dose. The CDR3 regions of human TCRbeta chains were analyzed by immunosequencing. Under the source paper's analysis protocol: TCRs in the repertoires were matched against a reference library of SARS-CoV-2-specific TCRs that had been generated with the MIRA antigen-specificity platform. Breadth was defined as the fraction of unique TCRs that were SARS-CoV-2-associated. Depth was defined as the fraction of total T cells that were SARS-CoV-2-associated. Using the MIRA data, each spike-specific TCR was mapped to the spike region that the TCR reacts to and placed in a CD4 or CD8 class. Log10-transformed breadth and depth values were compared by one-way ANOVA with Sidak's multiple comparisons tests. TCRdb took over this immuneACCESS table, retaining in-frame rearrangements with V and J assigned. Such tables are incomplete; in checked studies, under half of the missing clones stem from an unresolved V gene, and the remainder is unexplained. V and J calls and clone size are those listed in that table; D and trimming were worked out from the DNA. The sample contains about 66,000 clones, just over 90% of them found a single time. The ten largest clones add up to less than 7% of the sample.

What the research found in general, with its limitations: Conclusions about previously exposed vaccinees are limited because only six or seven AZD1222 recipients were SARS-CoV-2 seropositive at baseline. Participants were mostly white British, with more females than males. The authors suggested clonal diversity may have been underestimated. The vaccine-associated CD4 TCRs covered the entire spike protein, and the dominant responses fell in regions 160-218 and 743-854. Because no samples from the day 14 peak response were available, repertoires could be characterized only after the peak T cell response. Epitopes outside the regions mutated in the B.1.351 and B.1.1.7 variants were reportedly recognized by nearly half of the unique spike-specific TCRs. Spike-specific TCR breadth and depth rose significantly after two AZD1222 doses compared with day 0 and with MenACWY recipients. In the small 56-69-year group, the increase in depth fell short of significance, most likely because of low power.

The input for sequencing was peripheral blood, taken 28 days after the second dose of the MenACWY control vaccine. This TCR was sampled from an adult who received the MenACWY meningococcal vaccine as a control.

This receptor carries the CDR3 CASSVVGTGELFF. The nucleotides are TGTGCCAGCAGCGTAGTCGGGACCGGGGAGCTGTTTTTT. The sequence is built from TRBV9 and TRBJ2-2; the D segment cannot be called with confidence. CDR1 and CDR2, per the germline V gene, are SGDLS and YYNGEE. The CDR3, from cysteine to phenylalanine, totals 13 residues. Only the CDR3 region is kept as DNA, spanning 39 bases read in frame from base 1. Trimming takes 0 bases from V and 5 bases from J, and the germline ends sit 5 bases apart.